The next 28 T cell receptor beta chains were all read from a single sample in a study of PD-L1 blockade in urothelial cancer. Described time point: pretreatment peripheral blood. Produced via immunoSEQ multiplex PCR; TCRdb's table is partial and in-frame only. Of approximately 50,000 clones detected, about 81% appear once; the ten largest clones hold over 3%. This specimen was PBMCs, taken around atezolizumab (anti-PD-L1) treatment. The receptors were gathered from a man between 65 and 85 years old with urothelial cancer.

The chain carries TRBV15 and TRBJ1-5; TRBD1 matches at 9 bases. From germline, CDR1 is LNHNV and CDR2 YYDKDF (reference sequence). With 1 base clipped from V and 12 bases from J, the junction kept 10 bases outside the gene matches. The CDR3 covers 15 residues. The CDR3: CATSRGTGDSLLQHF. CDR3 coding DNA: TGTGCCACCAGCAGAGGGACAGGGGATTCTCTGCTCCAGCATTTT.

The chain links TRBV7-2 to TRBJ1-1; 9 bases map to TRBD1. Germline CDR1 is SGHTA and CDR2 is FQGNSA. This CDR3 region has 15 residues. V was pared by 1 base and J by 4 bases, with 4 bases of the junction left unmatched. CDR3 sequence (DNA): TGTGCCAGCAGCTTAGAGGGACAGGGAATCACTGAAGCTTTCTTT. It codes for CASSLEGQGITEAFF.

J is TRBJ2-7 and V is TRBV11-2; D not certain. The germline V and J ends were trimmed by 5 bases and 7 bases, with 9 bases remaining between them. Germline values: CDR1 SGHAT, CDR2 FQNNGV. The CDR3 is 11 amino acids. The CDR3 bases are TGTGCCAGCAGCGTAGGAGAGGAGCAGTACTTC. It specifies CASSVGEEQYF. The variable domain in full, completed from reference TRBV11-2 and TRBJ2-7, reads EAGVAQSPRYKIIEKRQSVAFWCNPISGHATLYWYQQILGQGPKLLIQFQNNGVVDDSQLPKDRFSAERLKGVDSTLKIQPAKLEDSAVYLCASSVGEEQYFGPGTRLTVT.

The chain joins TRBV19 to TRBJ1-1, with 7 bases aligning to TRBD1. This CDR3 is built from 15 residues. The J segment lost 0 bases and the V segment lost 4 bases, leaving 5 bases of the junction unmatched. Germline assignment: CDR1 LNHDA and CDR2 SQIVND (reference sequence). CDR3 protein: CASSSSGTVNTEAFF. CDR3 bases: TGTGCCAGTAGTAGTTCCGGGACAGTGAACACTGAAGCTTTCTTT.

The chain joins TRBV5-6 to TRBJ1-4; 7 bases are shared with TRBD1. This CDR3 has 16 amino acids. Germline lookup yields CDR1 SGHDT and CDR2 YYEEEE. J gave up 0 bases and V 4 bases, and 6 bases lay outside the gene matches. CDR3 sequence: CASSLDREATNEKLFF. For the CDR3, the DNA is TGTGCCAGCAGCCTCGACAGGGAGGCAACTAATGAAAAACTGTTTTTT.

The rearrangement joins TRBV21-1 to TRBJ2-2; TRBD1, the table's D call, was not compared with the DNA. TRBV21-1 is a documented pseudogene. The CDR3 length is 14 residues. This chain's CDR3 is CASNPGRKVGELFF. CDR3 DNA: TGTGCCAGCAATCCAGGGCGGAAGGTGGGGGAGCTGTTTTTT.

The chain combines TRBV19 with TRBJ2-2, with D possibly matching TRBD2 (5 bases). This CDR3 comprises 12 residues. The ends were cut back, 8 bases at V and 7 bases at J, with 11 bases in the middle. Germline V gives CDR1 LNHDA, CDR2 SQIVND (reference sequence). The CDR3 protein is CASREIGGELFF. CDR3 in DNA: TGTGCCAGTCGGGAAATCGGCGGGGAGCTGTTTTTT.

This clone showed up just once. The chain couples TRBV5-4 to TRBJ2-1; D unclear. Germline CDR1 reads SGHNT; CDR2 reads YYREEE (reference sequence). The CDR3 runs to 13 residues. V was pared by 4 bases and J by 0 bases, with 5 bases between. The CDR3 protein is CASSRSSYNEQFF. The CDR3, as DNA: TGTGCCAGCAGCCGGAGCTCCTACAATGAGCAGTTCTTC.

The genes are TRBV5-4 and TRBJ2-1; 11 bases match TRBD2. Looked up from germline, CDR1 is SGHNT and CDR2 is YYREEE (reference sequence). J gave up 6 bases and V 2 bases, and 7 bases lay outside the gene matches. This CDR3 spans 16 amino acids. CDR3 loop: CASSFRLAGGPNEQFF. DNA for the CDR3: TGTGCCAGCAGCTTTAGGCTAGCGGGGGGTCCCAATGAGCAGTTCTTC.

This chain uses TRBV9 with TRBJ2-6; D gene ambiguous. The CDR3 runs 16 residues. CDR1 and CDR2 from the germline V gene are SGDLS and YYNGEE. The V gene lost 0 bases and the J gene lost 4 bases, with 11 bases spanning the gap. CDR3 nucleotide sequence: TGTGCCAGCAGCGTAGGTGGCCAGACAGGGGCCAACGTCCTGACTTTC. Its translation is CASSVGGQTGANVLTF. Full variable domain (remainder filled in from reference TRBV9 and TRBJ2-6): DSGVTQTPKHLITATGQRVTLRCSPRSGDLSVYWYQQSLDQGLQFLIQYYNGEERAKGNILERFSAQQFPDLHSELNLSSLELGDSALYFCASSVGGQTGANVLTFGAGSRLTVL.

The chain joins TRBV5-4 to TRBJ2-1; 8 bases align to TRBD1. With 4 bases clipped from V and 9 bases from J, the junction kept 6 bases outside the gene matches. From germline, CDR1 is SGHNT and CDR2 YYREEE (reference sequence). The CDR3 loop spans 13 amino acids. The CDR3 nucleotides are TGTGCCAGCAGCCCTCAGGGGGCGATTGAGCAGTTCTTC. It specifies CASSPQGAIEQFF.

The J gene is TRBJ1-2, the V gene TRBV19; no clear D. The V gene's germline CDR1 is LNHDA and CDR2 SQIVND (reference sequence). The ends were cut back, 3 bases at V and 4 bases at J, with 9 bases in the middle. The length of the CDR3 is 13 residues. The CDR3 region is CASSIGRLYGYTF. CDR3 DNA sequence: TGTGCCAGTAGTATTGGCAGACTCTATGGCTACACCTTC.

The rearrangement joins TRBV7-2 to TRBJ2-7, with D perhaps TRBD1 (5 bases). The V end was cut by 2 bases, the J end by 2 bases, with 19 bases between. The CDR3 has 17 residues. Germline CDR1 and CDR2: SGHTA and FQGNSA. CDR3 nucleotide sequence: TGTGCCAGCAGCTTATCAGCTGGGGCAGCCCTCGCCTACGAGCAGTACTTC. This gives the protein CASSLSAGAALAYEQYF.

There are a few counts of this clone. The chain combines TRBV18 with TRBJ2-2; 7 nucleotides agree with TRBD2. The trim removed 2 bases at V and 4 bases at J, leaving 4 bases unmatched. Germline assignment: CDR1 KGHSH and CDR2 LQKENI. The CDR3 totals 15 residues. CDR3 in amino acids: CASSPGGRSTGELFF. The CDR3 DNA is TGTGCCAGCTCACCAGGCGGGAGAAGCACCGGGGAGCTGTTTTTT. The variable domain in full, completed from reference TRBV18 and TRBJ2-2, reads NAGVMQNPRHLVRRRGQEARLRCSPMKGHSHVYWYRQLPEEGLKFMVYLQKENIIDESGMPKERFSAEFPKEGPSILRIQQVVRGDSAAYFCASSPGGRSTGELFFGEGSRLTVL.

As DNA, the CDR3 is TGTGCCAGCAGCCGAACGCTAGCGGGGGAGCTGTTTTTT. This translates into CASSRTLAGELFF. V usage is TRBV11-3 and J usage is TRBJ2-2; TRBD2 might be the D (6 bases). This CDR3 spans 13 amino acids. Per the germline V gene, CDR1 is SGHNT and CDR2 is YENEEA. V was clipped by 5 bases and J by 8 bases, with 12 bases between them.

The J gene is TRBJ2-1, the V gene TRBV25-1; the match to TRBD1 covers 7 bases. Trimming removed 2 bases from V and 7 bases from J; junction bases left unmatched: 5. The CDR3 contains 14 residues. The germline gives CDR1 MGHDK, CDR2 SYGVNS. The CDR3 loop is CASSEPAGGNEQFF. For the CDR3, the DNA is TGTGCCAGCAGTGAACCCGCAGGGGGAAATGAGCAGTTCTTC.

This chain joins TRBV6-4 and TRBJ2-2, with D hard to call. Germline-derived CDR1 and CDR2 are MRHNA and SNTAGT. Deletions cut 6 bases from V and 4 bases from J, with 9 bases between. This CDR3 is 13 amino acids long. CDR3 region: CASSPSRTGELFF. For the CDR3, the DNA is TGTGCCAGCAGCCCCAGTCGCACCGGGGAGCTGTTTTTT.

The chain is built from TRBV29-1 and TRBJ2-7; 9 bases match TRBD1. The CDR3 spans 16 residues. The ends lost 1 base at V and 4 bases at J; junction bases unmatched: 11. Germline V CDR1 and CDR2: SQVTM, ANQGSEA. CDR3 in amino acids: CSVEGPTGGLRYEQYF. CDR3 nucleotides: TGCAGCGTTGAAGGCCCAACAGGGGGCCTTAGGTACGAGCAGTACTTC.

The sample holds one count of this clone. This chain links TRBV7-3 with TRBJ1-5, with unresolved D. The germline CDR1 and CDR2 sequences are SGHTA and FQGTGA. The V end was cut by 6 bases, the J end by 1 base, with 25 bases between. The CDR3 has 19 amino acids. The CDR3 is CASRPSGNIYILSNQPQHF. The CDR3 bases are TGTGCCAGCAGACCTTCTGGCAACATATATATATTGAGCAATCAGCCCCAGCATTTT.

Here the CDR3 DNA reads TGTGCCAGTATGGAGGGGGCTTACACTGAAGCTTTCTTT. Its translation: CASMEGAYTEAFF. The rearrangement uses TRBV19 and TRBJ1-1, with 7 bases fitting TRBD1. The germline CDR1 and CDR2 sequences are LNHDA and SQIVND (reference sequence). This CDR3 is built from 13 residues. V was pared by 7 bases and J by 3 bases, with 5 bases of the junction left unmatched.

The sample holds many counts of this clone. The chain joins TRBV10-3 to TRBJ1-5, with D unclear. Germline V CDR1 and CDR2: ENHRY, SYGVKD. V was trimmed by 3 bases and J by 4 bases, leaving 4 bases between them. CDR3 length: 12 residues. The CDR3 nucleotides read TGTGCCATCAGTGAAACAAATCAGCCCCAGCATTTT. Protein sequence: CAISETNQPQHF.

The V and J genes are TRBV14 and TRBJ1-4; 7 bases map to TRBD1. Unmatched junction bases numbered 7, after V lost 0 bases and J lost 6 bases. CDR3 length equals 16 residues. The germline CDR1 and CDR2 sequences are SGHDN and FVKESK. This CDR3 reads CASSQDRGTADEKLFF. The DNA for the CDR3 is TGTGCCAGCAGCCAAGATCGGGGGACAGCGGATGAAAAACTGTTTTTT. Full variable domain (outside the CDR3, taken from reference TRBV14 and TRBJ1-4): EAGVTQFPSHSVIEKGQTVTLRCDPISGHDNLYWYRRVMGKEIKFLLHFVKESKQDESGMPNNRFLAERTGGTYSTLKVQPAELEDSGVYFCASSQDRGTADEKLFFGSGTQLSVL.

This chain links TRBV2 with TRBJ1-1; D gene unclear. CDR1 is SNHLY and CDR2 is FYNNEI in the germline V gene. V was shortened by 5 bases and J by 1 base, with 8 bases between the two germline ends. The CDR3 has 13 amino acids. CDR3 loop: CASSTEQNTEAFF. CDR3 DNA: TGTGCCAGCAGTACAGAACAGAACACTGAAGCTTTCTTT. The complete variable domain, with remaining parts taken from reference TRBV2 and TRBJ1-1, reads EPEVTQTPSHQVTQMGQEVILRCVPISNHLYFYWYRQILGQKVEFLVSFYNNEISEKSEIFDDQFSVERPDGSNFTLKIRSTKLEDSAMYFCASSTEQNTEAFFGQGTRLTVV.

The rearrangement joins TRBV7-2 to TRBJ2-1; a weak D match, TRBD2 (5 bases). The ends were cut back, 2 bases at V and 0 bases at J, with 8 bases in the middle. The CDR3 extends over 15 amino acids. From germline, CDR1 is SGHTA and CDR2 FQGNSA. The CDR3 DNA is TGTGCCAGCAGCTTACCGGGGAGCTCCTACAATGAGCAGTTCTTC. It codes for CASSLPGSSYNEQFF.

In DNA, the CDR3 is TGTGCCAGCAGCCCCGCCGGACAGGGGGCCGGGGAGCTGTTTTTT. Translation: CASSPAGQGAGELFF. The chain has TRBV5-4 and TRBJ2-2; TRBD1 agrees at 10 bases. V was pared by 4 bases and J by 6 bases, with 6 bases of the junction left unmatched. The CDR3 is 15 amino acids. Germline assignment: CDR1 SGHNT and CDR2 YYREEE (reference sequence).

Of note for this clone: Other DNA sequences within the sample encode an identical CDR3. CDR3 sequence reads: CASSYPGLAGQETQYF. CDR3 DNA sequence: TGTGCCAGCAGCTACCCGGGACTAGCGGGACAAGAGACCCAGTACTTC. The V and J genes are TRBV7-2 and TRBJ2-5; 13 positions agree with TRBD2. The CDR3 is made up of 16 amino acids. Germline V CDR1 and CDR2: SGHTA, FQGNSA. V shed 4 bases and J 2 bases; nucleotides not matched to a gene: 4.

The chain joins TRBV6-5 to TRBJ2-5, with D possibly TRBD1 on 5 matching bases. The CDR3 totals 12 residues. Germline V gives CDR1 MNHEY, CDR2 SVGAGI. Trimming left V 2 bases short and J 4 bases short, with 5 bases between. DNA of the CDR3: TGTGCCAGCAGTTACCAGGGAGAGACCCAGTACTTC. Residues: CASSYQGETQYF.

The chain has TRBV5-4 and TRBJ2-3; D perhaps matches TRBD2 (7 bases). V gave up 3 bases and J gave up 2 bases, with 16 bases separating them. Germline assignment: CDR1 SGHNT and CDR2 YYREEE (reference sequence). The CDR3 consists of 16 residues. CDR3 in amino acids: CASSSVGGGVTDTQYF. The CDR3 nucleotides are TGTGCCAGCAGCTCGGTGGGCGGGGGCGTCACAGATACGCAGTATTTT.